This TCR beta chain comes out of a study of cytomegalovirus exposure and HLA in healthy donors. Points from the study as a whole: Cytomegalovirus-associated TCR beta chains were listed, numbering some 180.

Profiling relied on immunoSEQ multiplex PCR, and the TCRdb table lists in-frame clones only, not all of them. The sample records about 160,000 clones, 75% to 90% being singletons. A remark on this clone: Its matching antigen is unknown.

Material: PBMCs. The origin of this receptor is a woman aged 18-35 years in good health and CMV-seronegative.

The DNA for the CDR3 is TGTGCCAGTAGTATCGGGACAGGGGTCGACTACACCTTC. This encodes CASSIGTGVDYTF. V usage is TRBV19 and J usage is TRBJ1-2; 10 bases match TRBD1. CDR3 length: 13 residues. Germline V gives CDR1 LNHDA, CDR2 SQIVND (reference sequence). With 3 bases clipped from V and 10 bases from J, the junction kept 5 bases outside the gene matches.